This T cell receptor (beta chain) was recovered during a study of blood T cells in healthy people across ages. Alongside a J-beta primer mix, a sample-barcoded 5' primer served in a second PCR lasting roughly 6 to 11 cycles. TCRdb re-called the 5' RACE reads through MiXCR, storing one row per CDR3 protein. The sample has about 1.4 million distinct CDR3 sequences; almost 60% are singletons. This clonotype was counted only a few times. The CDR3 extends over 14 amino acids. Per germline, CDR1 PRHDT and CDR2 FYEKMQ (reference sequence). V was shortened by 0 bases and J by 4 bases, with 9 bases between the two germline ends. Donors were healthy Caucasian individuals from Russia aged about 6 to 90.

The sequenced material came from blood. This chain links TRBV13 with TRBJ2-5, with a tentative D call TRBD2 (6 bases). The TCR originated in a man aged 18 to 30 in good health. The CDR3 here is CASSLGQAGETQYF. The DNA for the CDR3 is TGTGCCAGCAGCTTAGGTCAAGCGGGAGAGACCCAGTACTTC.